This is a list of T cell receptor beta chains from one sample in a study of beta chain features in type 1 diabetes. Only in-frame clones appear in the TCRdb table, and some are missing; sequencing was by immunoSEQ multiplex PCR. The sample carries more than 120,000 clones, roughly an eighth recorded once. Specimen: central memory CD4+ T cells from blood. These receptors originate from a man aged 18 to 29 with type 1 diabetes. Both conserved end residues are part of each CDR3. D genes are given only for firm matches. Some rows have no size entry. The others give once, few or many, or a class for an expanded clone.

j_call	d_call	clone_size	v_call	cdr3_aa	cdr3_nt
TRBJ2-5	.	.	TRBV6-1	CASSVDLGTQYF	TGTGCCAGCAGTGTCGATTTGGGGACCCAGTACTTC
TRBJ2-1	TRBD1	.	TRBV19	CASWAGTDSYNEQFF	TGTGCCAGTTGGGCCGGGACAGACTCCTACAATGAGCAGTTCTTC
TRBJ1-4	.	.	TRBV6-7	CASSRRWGGEKLFF	TGTGCCAGCAGCCGGAGATGGGGAGGCGAAAAACTGTTTTTT
TRBJ1-1	.	.	TRBV10-3	CAISELAGVVGGNTEAFF	TGTGCCATCAGTGAACTTGCGGGGGTCGTTGGAGGGAACACTGAAGCTTTCTTT
TRBJ1-6	.	many	TRBV7-9	CASSSEGGALHF	TGTGCCAGCAGCTCCGAGGGTGGAGCCCTCCACTTT
TRBJ2-3	.	few	TRBV5-1	CASSFYPTITDTQYF	TGCGCCAGCAGCTTTTACCCTACAATTACAGATACGCAGTATTTT
TRBJ1-1	TRBD1	.	TRBV5-4	CASSFGTARKGEAFF	TGTGCCAGCAGCTTCGGGACAGCTAGAAAGGGTGAAGCTTTCTTT
TRBJ2-1	TRBD2	.	TRBV7-6	CASSLASGDNNEQFF	TGTGCCAGCAGCTTAGCTAGCGGGGACAACAATGAGCAGTTCTTC
TRBJ2-7	.	.	TRBV15	CATSRSIGDEQYF	TGTGCCACCAGCAGGAGCATCGGCGACGAGCAGTACTTC
TRBJ2-2	.	few	TRBV7-6	CASTTGPPGTGELFF	TGTGCCAGCACCACAGGGCCCCCGGGAACCGGGGAGCTGTTTTTT
TRBJ1-2	.	few	TRBV4-2	CASSQEVRTYGYTF	TGTGCCAGCAGCCAAGAGGTCAGGACGTATGGCTACACCTTC
TRBJ2-5	.	.	TRBV10-3	CAISESRADQETQYF	TGTGCCATCAGTGAGTCGCGGGCAGACCAAGAGACCCAGTACTTC
TRBJ2-7	TRBD2	few	TRBV19	CASSTREGGDSYEQYF	TGTGCCAGTAGTACCCGAGAGGGAGGGGACTCCTACGAGCAGTACTTC
TRBJ2-2	.	few	TRBV18	CASSRTQNTGELFF	TGTGCCAGCTCACGGACACAGAACACCGGGGAGCTGTTTTTT
TRBJ1-2	TRBD1	.	TRBV7-9	CASSLGQGLNYGYTF	TGTGCCAGCAGCCTGGGACAGGGACTTAACTATGGCTACACCTTC
TRBJ1-1	.	.	TRBV30	CASLKAGITEAFF	TGTGCCTCCCTGAAGGCGGGGATAACTGAAGCTTTCTTT
TRBJ2-5	.	.	TRBV5-1	CASSLGGSQETQYF	TGCGCCAGCAGCTTGGGGGGATCTCAAGAGACCCAGTACTTC
TRBJ2-3	TRBD2	few	TRBV10-3	CAISPLAGGGTDTQYF	TGTGCCATCAGTCCCCTAGCGGGGGGGGGCACAGATACGCAGTATTTT
TRBJ1-2	.	few	TRBV30	CACNSQGFYGYTF	TGTGCCTGTAACTCACAGGGCTTCTATGGCTACACCTTC
TRBJ1-2	.	.	TRBV7-3	CASSQKGTGRYGYTF	TGTGCCAGCAGCCAAAAGGGAACAGGTCGCTATGGCTACACCTTC
TRBJ2-2	.	few	TRBV7-3	CASGATTGELFF	TGTGCCAGCGGCGCGACCACCGGGGAGCTGTTTTTT
TRBJ1-2	.	many	TRBV7-9	CASSTGQFNYGYTF	TGTGCCAGCAGCACCGGACAGTTTAACTATGGCTACACCTTC
TRBJ2-7	.	few	TRBV7-8	CASSLGTGQSSYEQYF	TGTGCCAGCAGCTTAGGCACAGGACAGAGCTCCTACGAGCAGTACTTC
TRBJ1-5	.	few	TRBV27	CASSMAGVNQPQHF	TGTGCCAGCTCGATGGCGGGGGTAAATCAGCCCCAGCATTTT
TRBJ2-5	.	few	TRBV27	CASSFRGRSPVETQYF	TGTGCCAGCAGTTTCCGGGGGCGATCCCCCGTTGAGACCCAGTACTTC
TRBJ2-7	TRBD1	.	TRBV6-6	CASRYPQGSEQYF	TGTGCCAGCAGGTATCCACAGGGGAGTGAGCAGTACTTC
TRBJ2-7	TRBD1	few	TRBV5-6	CASSGPRDRETYEQYF	TGTGCCAGCAGCGGGCCCCGGGACAGGGAAACCTACGAGCAGTACTTC
TRBJ2-3	TRBD1	many	TRBV2	CASSDLGTGSTDTQYF	TGTGCCAGCAGTGACCTCGGGACAGGTAGCACAGATACGCAGTATTTT
TRBJ2-7	.	few	TRBV7-2	CASREGASGIYEQYF	TGTGCCAGCAGGGAGGGGGCATCTGGTATCTACGAGCAGTACTTC
TRBJ1-1	.	few	TRBV6-5	CASSLQGNTEAFF	TGTGCCAGCAGTCTCCAGGGGAACACTGAAGCTTTCTTT
TRBJ1-4	TRBD1	.	TRBV5-1	CASSFGQGLNEKLFF	TGCGCCAGCAGCTTCGGACAGGGCCTAAATGAAAAACTGTTTTTT
TRBJ2-7	.	.	TRBV7-9	CASSLQGSGSYEQYF	TGTGCCAGCAGCTTACAGGGTTCGGGCAGTTACGAGCAGTACTTC
TRBJ1-2	.	.	TRBV18	CASSPTLGTNYGYTF	TGTGCCAGCTCCCCTACCCTCGGGACTAACTATGGCTACACCTTC
TRBJ1-2	.	few	TRBV2	CASSEKRRESGYTF	TGTGCCAGCAGTGAAAAAAGGAGGGAAAGTGGCTACACCTTC
TRBJ2-2	.	.	TRBV7-9	CASNQAVGRTGELFF	TGTGCCAGCAACCAAGCGGTGGGAAGGACCGGGGAGCTGTTTTTT
TRBJ2-1	.	.	TRBV25-1	CASSPNPGQPYNEQFF	TGTGCCAGCAGTCCTAACCCCGGACAGCCGTACAATGAGCAGTTCTTC
TRBJ2-1	TRBD2	.	TRBV5-1	CASSLDASGGPLPSSYNEQFF	TGCGCCAGCAGCTTGGATGCTAGCGGGGGACCCCTCCCTAGCTCCTACAATGAGCAGTTCTTC
TRBJ2-1	.	few	TRBV7-8	CASSLGIISSYNEQFF	TGTGCCAGCAGCTTAGGTATAATCAGCTCCTACAATGAGCAGTTCTTC
TRBJ1-1	.	few	TRBV2	CASREQGSTPEAFF	TGTGCCAGCAGGGAACAAGGTAGCACTCCAGAAGCTTTCTTT
TRBJ1-3	.	few	TRBV29-1	CSVATGGSAGNTIYF	TGCAGCGTGGCGACAGGAGGTTCTGCTGGAAACACCATATATTTT
TRBJ1-4	.	few	TRBV7-9	CASSLNEKLFF	TGTGCCAGCAGCTTAAATGAAAAACTGTTTTTT